This is a list of T cell receptor beta chains from one sample in a study of beta chain features in type 1 diabetes. This table comes from immunoSEQ multiplex PCR, and its TCRdb copy is limited to in-frame clones, with some not included. The sample carries nearly 350,000 clones, about a tenth recorded once. Sequencing was performed on central memory CD4+ T cells from blood. The receptor source for this set is a man under 40 with type 1 diabetes. CDR3s include the opening cysteine and the closing phenylalanine or tryptophan. A D gene is named only where the DNA matches it firmly. Expanded clones are given a class, and other clones once, few, many or no size at all.

j_call | d_call | v_call | clone_size | cdr3_nt | cdr3_aa
TRBJ2-3 | TRBD1 | TRBV29-1 | . | TGCAGCGCTAAACTTGGACAGGTTGGGGAATGGGATACGCAGTATTTT | CSAKLGQVGEWDTQYF
TRBJ2-5 | . | TRBV7-2 | . | TGTGCCAGCAGCAATGCCTTTGGGGAGACCCAGTACTTC | CASSNAFGETQYF
TRBJ2-1 | TRBD2 | TRBV5-4 | few | TGTGCCAGCAGCTTTGGACTAGCGGGATTCCAGAGCTCCTACAATGAGCAGTTCTTC | CASSFGLAGFQSSYNEQFF
TRBJ1-6 | TRBD1 | TRBV4-3 | few | TGCGCCAGCAGCCAAGAGGCAGGGGGCGGTTCACCCCTCCACTTT | CASSQEAGGGSPLHF
TRBJ2-7 | . | TRBV6-5 | few | TGTGCCAGCAGGTCGGGACCCCGATGGGAGCAGTACTTC | CASRSGPRWEQYF
TRBJ1-5 | . | TRBV28 | many | TGTGCCAGCAGTACATCCCTTAATCAGCCCCAGCATTTT | CASSTSLNQPQHF
TRBJ2-5 | . | TRBV27 | few | TGTGCCAGCAGTCGCCGGGACACTCAAGAGACCCAGTACTTC | CASSRRDTQETQYF
TRBJ1-5 | . | TRBV9 | few | TGTGCCAGCAACGCGGGGGCGGACAATCAGCCCCAGCATTTT | CASNAGADNQPQHF
TRBJ2-1 | . | TRBV28 | . | TGTGCCAGCAGTTTGTCGGGGTTACTTTACAATGAGCAGTTCTTC | CASSLSGLLYNEQFF
TRBJ2-5 | . | TRBV6-5 | . | TGTGCCAGCAGTTACTCGTTCCGGGGGGAGACCCAGTACTTC | CASSYSFRGETQYF
TRBJ2-3 | TRBD1 | TRBV9 | . | TGTGCCAGCAGCGTTACCCAACCAGGGACAGGCGTTGCAGATACGCAGTATTTT | CASSVTQPGTGVADTQYF
TRBJ1-1 | . | TRBV7-2 | few | TGTGCCAGCAGCTTAACCACAGGGAACACTGAAGCTTTCTTT | CASSLTTGNTEAFF
TRBJ2-1 | TRBD2 | TRBV10-1 | . | TGCGCCAGCAGTGAGTCGGGACTAGCGAATGAGCAGTTCTTC | CASSESGLANEQFF
TRBJ1-3 | . | TRBV13 | many | TGTGCCAGCAGCACCGACGTCCATGGAAACACCATATATTTT | CASSTDVHGNTIYF
TRBJ2-3 | TRBD2 | TRBV9 | many | TGTGCCAGCAGCGAGAGGGCGGGGGGAGCGCAGTATTTT | CASSERAGGAQYF
TRBJ2-6 | . | TRBV15 | . | TGTGCCATCCAGAGCTCTGGGGCCAACGTCCTGACTTTC | CAIQSSGANVLTF
TRBJ1-1 | . | TRBV28 | few | TGTGCCAGCAGTGCGCGGGGACGCCACACTGAAGCTTTCTTT | CASSARGRHTEAFF
TRBJ2-5 | . | TRBV28 | few | TGTGCCAGCAGTTTAATGATTAACCAAGAGACCCAGTACTTC | CASSLMINQETQYF
TRBJ2-5 | TRBD2 | TRBV2 | many | TGTGCCAGCAGCGAGACTAGCGGGGGGGGAGAGACCCAGTACTTC | CASSETSGGGETQYF
TRBJ2-3 | TRBD1 | TRBV9 | . | TGTGCCGGCAGCTCACCCGGGACAGGGGGTTTGGATACGCAGTATTTT | CAGSSPGTGGLDTQYF
TRBJ2-5 | . | TRBV5-1 | . | TGCGCCAGCAGTTCCATGGCGGGGGCCAGAGAGACCCAGTACTTC | CASSSMAGARETQYF
TRBJ1-3 | . | TRBV7-2 | few | TGTGCCAGCAGCTTAGCAGCCAGCCGGGGAAACACCATATATTTT | CASSLAASRGNTIYF
TRBJ1-1 | TRBD1 | TRBV29-1 | . | TGCAGCGTCGGACAGGGGGCAAACACTGAAGCTTTCTTT | CSVGQGANTEAFF
TRBJ2-5 | . | TRBV29-1 | . | TGCAGCTTAGACCCAGGGGGGCGAGGAGAGACCCAGTACTTC | CSLDPGGRGETQYF
TRBJ2-7 | . | TRBV10-3 | . | TGTGCCATCAGTGAGTCAAGGGACTCCTACGAGCAGTACTTC | CAISESRDSYEQYF
TRBJ2-1 | TRBD1 | TRBV19 | few | TGTGCCACCACACCGGGACAGGGCTACAATGAGCAGTTCTTC | CATTPGQGYNEQFF
TRBJ1-6 | TRBD1 | TRBV2 | many | TGTGCCAGCAAATCGGGAGGGACAGGACGTAATTCACCCCTCCACTTT | CASKSGGTGRNSPLHF
TRBJ1-3 | . | TRBV30 | few | TGTGCCTGGAGTGTAGATGCCGGAAACACCATATATTTT | CAWSVDAGNTIYF
TRBJ2-1 | . | TRBV9 | few | TGTGCCAGCAGCGTAGTGGCGGACACCTACAATGAGCAGTTCTTC | CASSVVADTYNEQFF
TRBJ1-5 | . | TRBV15 | few | TGTGCCACCAGGGACGACAGGCCGGACCAGCCCCAGCATTTT | CATRDDRPDQPQHF
TRBJ2-7 | . | TRBV28 | few | TGTGCCAGCAGTTTAGGGCCATCCTACGAGCAGTACTTC | CASSLGPSYEQYF
TRBJ2-7 | TRBD1 | TRBV10-3 | few | TGTGCCATCAGTGACCCCATGGGGACAGGTGGCGTGAGGTCCTACGAGCAGTACTTC | CAISDPMGTGGVRSYEQYF
TRBJ1-5 | . | TRBV7-2 | many | TGTGCCAGCAGCTTAGCAGGCAGCAATCAGCCCCAGCATTTT | CASSLAGSNQPQHF
TRBJ2-3 | . | TRBV27 | . | TGTGCCAGCAGTTTAGGTACGGGGCCGGGCACAGATACGCAGTATTTT | CASSLGTGPGTDTQYF
TRBJ1-2 | . | TRBV27 | many | TGTGCCAGCAGTTTATTCCCGGGATTCTACACCTTC | CASSLFPGFYTF
TRBJ1-5 | TRBD1 | TRBV28 | few | TGTGCCAGCAGTTTGGCGGGACAGGCTGTTCAGCCCCAGCATTTT | CASSLAGQAVQPQHF
TRBJ2-5 | . | TRBV29-1 | . | TGCAGCGTGCGGGCGTTCCAAGAGACCCAGTACTTC | CSVRAFQETQYF
TRBJ1-2 | . | TRBV10-3 | . | TGTGCCATCAGTGAGTCGATCGGGAGTTATTCATATGGCTACACCTTC | CAISESIGSYSYGYTF
TRBJ2-7 | . | TRBV4-1 | few | TGCGCCAGCAGCCAAGGCCCGTCGGGGCCCGACGAGCAGTACTTC | CASSQGPSGPDEQYF
TRBJ1-5 | . | TRBV18 | . | TGTGCCAGCTCTACACTGGAGCGTCAGCCCCAGCATTTT | CASSTLERQPQHF
TRBJ2-1 | TRBD2 | TRBV18 | . | TGTGCCAGCTCACCGTTGTTAGCGGGGGACAATGAGCAGTTCTTC | CASSPLLAGDNEQFF
TRBJ2-7 | . | TRBV4-3 | . | TGCGCCAGCAGCCAGGCCCCAGGGGATATCTACGAGCAGTACTTC | CASSQAPGDIYEQYF
TRBJ1-4 | . | TRBV6-1 | . | TGTGCCAGCGGAGAAAGGCAGGGGACTAATGAAAAACTGTTTTTT | CASGERQGTNEKLFF
TRBJ1-2 | . | TRBV7-9 | few | TGTGCCAGCAGCTCCGAGGGGGACTATGGCTACACCTTC | CASSSEGDYGYTF
TRBJ2-3 | . | TRBV4-3 | . | TGCGCCAGCAGCCTTGCCACAGATACGCAGTATTTT | CASSLATDTQYF
TRBJ1-1 | . | TRBV4-3 | few | TGCGCCAGCAGCCAAGAATGGGGAAACACTGAAGCTTTCTTT | CASSQEWGNTEAFF
TRBJ1-6 | . | TRBV30 | . | TGTGCCTGGGGGGGTAATTCACCCCTCCACTTT | CAWGGNSPLHF
TRBJ1-1 | . | TRBV29-1 | few | TGCAGCGTTTCGACTTCCCCGAACACTGAAGCTTTCTTT | CSVSTSPNTEAFF
TRBJ2-1 | TRBD2 | TRBV9 | . | TGTGCCAGCAGCGTAGTGGTGGCGGGGGGCTACAATGAGCAGTTCTTC | CASSVVVAGGYNEQFF
TRBJ1-4 | . | TRBV2 | few | TGTGCCAGCAATGACGAGGGGGAAAAACTGTTTTTT | CASNDEGEKLFF
TRBJ1-2 | . | TRBV29-1 | . | TGCAGCGTTGATCGGCAGGCCCCGGGCGGCTACACCTTC | CSVDRQAPGGYTF
TRBJ1-1 | . | TRBV11-2 | few | TGTGCCAGCAGCTTAACAGGGAGGAACACTGAAGCTTTCTTT | CASSLTGRNTEAFF
TRBJ1-2 | TRBD1 | TRBV28 | many | TGTGCCAGCAGGCCTAGCGACAGGGGGTCCACCTTC | CASRPSDRGSTF
TRBJ2-3 | TRBD2 | TRBV29-1 | few | TGCAGCGTCCTTGGACTAGCGGCCGGGGAAGATACGCAGTATTTT | CSVLGLAAGEDTQYF
TRBJ1-6 | TRBD1 | TRBV5-1 | . | TGCGCCAGCAGCCTGCCGGGACAGGGGTATAATTCACCCCTCCACTTT | CASSLPGQGYNSPLHF